This T cell receptor (beta chain) appears in the sequencing data of a study of T cells in Graves' hyperthyroidism and ophthalmopathy. For the study at large: Peripheral blood was obtained at initial diagnosis, preceding any treatment.

Exclusion criteria comprised uncontrolled infection, other autoimmune disease, pregnancy or lactation. Fresh peripheral blood, approximately 9.7 ml, was the source of the PBMCs. Study observations and caveats: Blood also showed most of the thyroid clonotypes that were expanded above 0.001.

V was clipped by 1 base and J by 8 bases, with 15 bases between them. CDR1 is DFQATT and CDR2 is SNEGSKA in the germline V gene (reference sequence). The CDR3 totals 14 residues. Template material for amplifying TCR beta CDR3 regions consisted of RNA transcripts. First-round RT-PCR with HTBI primers amplified the TCR CDR3 region. Using its own MiXCR run on the multiplex PCR reads, TCRdb lists one record per CDR3 protein. The sample holds about 690,000 distinct CDR3 sequences, 15% to 20% seen once. This clonotype was recorded many times. Antigen specificity is unknown. Sample: blood. The chain carries TRBV20-1 and TRBJ2-1; D gene ambiguous. This sequence was found in a man aged 45-65 years with Graves' hyperthyroidism. CDR3 DNA: TGCAGTGCTAGAGCCCCCTCCCTGGGTGATGAGCAGTTCTTC. It specifies CSARAPSLGDEQFF.